Sequencing of this T cell receptor (beta chain) was carried out in a study of blood T cell repertoires in COVID-19. On the study more broadly: Samples of COVID-19 (acute and convalescent) were obtained from the United States, Italy and Spain.

Methods used by the authors: Reference gene primer amplification yielded estimated nucleated cell counts. Clones were sequenced by immunoSEQ multiplex PCR, and TCRdb holds only the in-frame ones, with some missing. The V and J calls and the clone size are those of that table, but D and trimming were determined from the DNA. The table includes about 80,000 clones, around 77% detected once. This CDR3 spans 15 amino acids. Germline lookup yields CDR1 MDHEN and CDR2 SYDVKM. Trimming shortened V by 3 bases and J by 8 bases, and 19 bases separated the two germline ends. The rearrangement joins TRBV28 to TRBJ1-1; no firm D call. The receptor comes from a man in his 70s with active or convalescent COVID-19. Sequencing was carried out using peripheral blood. The CDR3 bases are TGTGCCAGCAGTTTCGACAAGGGCAGGAGGAGCGAAGCTTTCTTT. Protein: CASSFDKGRRSEAFF.